In its sample, the clone carrying this T cell receptor (beta chain) was seen a few times. No antigen is known for it. Systemic immunosuppression or autoimmune disease history was grounds to exclude patients. The method was immunoSEQ multiplex PCR; TCRdb's version includes in-frame clones alone and lacks a portion of them. Of 20,000 to 25,000 clones listed, around 84% are singletons. With 4 bases clipped from V and 0 bases from J, the junction kept 7 bases outside the gene matches. The CDR3 totals 18 residues. Looked up from germline, CDR1 is SEHNR and CDR2 is FQNEAQ (reference sequence). The entry originates in a study of OX40 agonist ivuxolimab in advanced cancers. Across the study: The group had a mean age of about 65 years, ranged from about 20 to 79, and was 80% to 85% male. Participants could have had prior anti-PD-1, anti-PD-L1 or anti-CTLA-4 therapy, and roughly 40% had some.

Findings of the study overall: Expanded clones tended on average to be more numerous among CD8+ T cells than CD4+.

Sequenced here: CD4+ or CD8+ T cells sorted from blood, sampled in a trial of the OX40 agonist ivuxolimab. The sequence came from an adult with an advanced solid tumor such as melanoma, head and neck, liver or kidney cancer. This chain joins TRBV7-9 and TRBJ2-6, with 9 bases aligning to TRBD1. The CDR3: CASSSLGQGNSGANVLTF. For the CDR3, the DNA is TGTGCCAGCAGCTCCCTTGGACAGGGGAACTCTGGGGCCAACGTCCTGACTTTC.